The subject of this entry is one T cell receptor beta chain. Its antigen remains unknown. This record belongs to a study of T cell responses to AZD1222 COVID-19 vaccine. Findings and caveats of the study: Repertoires were collected only later (after the peak T cell response had occurred). Donors skewed white British and female; clonal diversity was possibly underestimated. Compared with day 0, the breadth and depth of the Spike-specific TCR repertoire rose significantly after two doses of AZD1222.

Data came from immunoSEQ multiplex PCR; TCRdb stores just in-frame clones and leaves some out. The table lists more than 90,000 clones, approximately 90% of them singletons, with approximately 1.2% in the top ten. CDR1 and CDR2 from the germline V gene are MGHRA and YSYEKL. The CDR3 covers 16 residues. V was trimmed by 3 bases and J by 1 base, leaving 15 bases between them. The genes are TRBV4-1 and TRBJ1-1, with D uncertain. The TCR originated in an adult in good health. Here the sequenced sample was peripheral blood, taken on day 0 of AZD1222 vaccination. CDR3 in amino acids: CASSQAPLGPNTEAFF. As DNA, the CDR3 is TGCGCCAGCAGCCAGGCTCCTTTAGGGCCGAACACTGAAGCTTTCTTT.